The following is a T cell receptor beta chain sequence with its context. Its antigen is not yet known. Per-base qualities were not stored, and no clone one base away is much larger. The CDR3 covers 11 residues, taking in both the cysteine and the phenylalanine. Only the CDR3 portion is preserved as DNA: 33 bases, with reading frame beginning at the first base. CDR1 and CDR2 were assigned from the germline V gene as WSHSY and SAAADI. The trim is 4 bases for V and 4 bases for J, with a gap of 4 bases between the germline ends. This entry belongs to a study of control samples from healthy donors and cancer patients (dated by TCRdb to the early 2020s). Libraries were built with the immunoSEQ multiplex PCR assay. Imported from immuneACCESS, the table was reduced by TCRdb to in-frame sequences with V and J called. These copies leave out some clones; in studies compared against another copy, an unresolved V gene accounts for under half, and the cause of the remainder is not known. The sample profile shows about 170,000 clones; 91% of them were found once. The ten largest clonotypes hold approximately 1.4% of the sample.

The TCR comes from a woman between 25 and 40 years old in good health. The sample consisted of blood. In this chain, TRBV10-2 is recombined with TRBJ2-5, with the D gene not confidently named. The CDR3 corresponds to CASSALETQYF. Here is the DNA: TGCGCCAGCAGTGCATTAGAGACCCAGTACTTC.